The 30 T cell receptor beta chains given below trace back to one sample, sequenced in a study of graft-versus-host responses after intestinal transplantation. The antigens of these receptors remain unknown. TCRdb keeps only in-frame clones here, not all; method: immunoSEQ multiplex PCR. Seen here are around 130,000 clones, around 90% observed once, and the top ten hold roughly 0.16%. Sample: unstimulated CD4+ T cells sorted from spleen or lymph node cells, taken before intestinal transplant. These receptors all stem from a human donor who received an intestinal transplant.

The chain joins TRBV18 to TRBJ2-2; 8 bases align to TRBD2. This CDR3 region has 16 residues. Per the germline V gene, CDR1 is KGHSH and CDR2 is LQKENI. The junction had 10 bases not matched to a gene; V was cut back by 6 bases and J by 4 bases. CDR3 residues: CASSRPRGLGTGELFF. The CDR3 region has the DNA TGTGCCAGCTCCCGACCCCGGGGACTAGGCACCGGGGAGCTGTTTTTT.

The CDR3 nucleotides are TGTGCCAGCAGCGTTTACGGGGGGAGCATGAACACTGAAGCTTTCTTT. Encoded protein: CASSVYGGSMNTEAFF. The V call is TRBV9, the J call TRBJ1-1; D perhaps matches TRBD1 (5 bases). V lost 2 bases and J 0 bases, leaving 14 bases between the germline ends. There are 16 residues in the CDR3. CDR1 is SGDLS and CDR2 is YYNGEE in the germline V gene.

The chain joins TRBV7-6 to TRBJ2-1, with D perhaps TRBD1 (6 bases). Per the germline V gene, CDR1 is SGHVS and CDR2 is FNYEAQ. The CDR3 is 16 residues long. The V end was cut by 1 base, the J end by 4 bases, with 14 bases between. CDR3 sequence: CASSLGGNRVYNEQFF. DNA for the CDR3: TGTGCCAGCAGCTTAGGAGGCAACAGGGTGTACAATGAGCAGTTCTTC.

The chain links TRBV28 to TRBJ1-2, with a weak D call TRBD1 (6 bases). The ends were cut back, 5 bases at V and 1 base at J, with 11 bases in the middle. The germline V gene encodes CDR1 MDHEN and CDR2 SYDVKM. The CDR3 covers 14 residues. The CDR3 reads CASSLGGDNYGYTF. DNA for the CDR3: TGTGCCAGCAGTCTAGGGGGGGATAACTATGGCTACACCTTC.

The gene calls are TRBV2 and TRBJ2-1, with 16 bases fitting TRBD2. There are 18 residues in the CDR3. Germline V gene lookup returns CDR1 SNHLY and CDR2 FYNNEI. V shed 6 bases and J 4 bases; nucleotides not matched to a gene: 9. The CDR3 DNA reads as TGTGCCAGCAGGGGTCCCGGGACTAGCGGGGGGGGGTACAATGAGCAGTTCTTC. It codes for CASRGPGTSGGGYNEQFF.

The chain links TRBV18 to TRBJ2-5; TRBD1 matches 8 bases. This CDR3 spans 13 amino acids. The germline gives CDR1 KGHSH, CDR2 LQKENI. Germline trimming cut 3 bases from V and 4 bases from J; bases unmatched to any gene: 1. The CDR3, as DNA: TGTGCCAGCTCACCTCAGGGGGCAGAGACCCAGTACTTC. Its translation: CASSPQGAETQYF.

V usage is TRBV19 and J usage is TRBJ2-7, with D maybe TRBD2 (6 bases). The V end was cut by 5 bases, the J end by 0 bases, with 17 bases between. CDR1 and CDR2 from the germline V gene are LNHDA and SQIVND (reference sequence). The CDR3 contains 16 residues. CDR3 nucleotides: TGTGCCAGTAGTGACCTCGGCGGGGCCTTCTCCTACGAGCAGTACTTC. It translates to CASSDLGGAFSYEQYF.

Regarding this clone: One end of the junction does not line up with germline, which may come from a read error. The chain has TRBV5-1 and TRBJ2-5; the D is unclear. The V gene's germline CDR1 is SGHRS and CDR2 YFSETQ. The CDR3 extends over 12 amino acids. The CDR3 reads CASSTPSEEKNF. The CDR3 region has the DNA TGCGCCAGCAGCACACCTTCAGAGGAGAAGAACTTC.

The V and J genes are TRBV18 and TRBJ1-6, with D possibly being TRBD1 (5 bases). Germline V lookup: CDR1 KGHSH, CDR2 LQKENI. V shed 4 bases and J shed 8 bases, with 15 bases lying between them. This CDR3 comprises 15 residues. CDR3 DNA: TGTGCCAGCTCACTCAGACAGAAGATGGATTCACCCCTCCACTTT. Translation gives CASSLRQKMDSPLHF.

The CDR3 DNA follows: TGTGCCAGCAGACTTAGCGTCGGACAGGTGAACACTGAAGCTTTCTTT. Translating gives CASRLSVGQVNTEAFF. V usage is TRBV4-2 and J usage is TRBJ1-1; 7 bases fit TRBD1. This CDR3 has 16 amino acids. V was pared by 6 bases and J by 0 bases, with 10 bases of the junction left unmatched. Germline V gene sequence: CDR1 LGHNA, CDR2 YNFKEQ.

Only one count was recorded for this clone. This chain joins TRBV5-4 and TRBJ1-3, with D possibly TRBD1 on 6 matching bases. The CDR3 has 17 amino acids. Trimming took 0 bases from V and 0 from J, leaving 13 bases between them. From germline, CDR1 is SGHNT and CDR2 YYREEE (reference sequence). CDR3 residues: CASSLGQRGGSGNTIYF. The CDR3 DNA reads TGTGCCAGCAGCTTGGGCCAGAGGGGGGGCTCTGGAAACACCATATATTTT. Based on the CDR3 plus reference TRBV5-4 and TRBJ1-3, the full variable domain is ETGVTQSPTHLIKTRGQQVTLRCSSQSGHNTVSWYQQALGQGPQFIFQYYREEENGRGNFPPRFSGLQFPNYSSELNVNALELDDSALYLCASSLGQRGGSGNTIYFGEGSWLTVV.

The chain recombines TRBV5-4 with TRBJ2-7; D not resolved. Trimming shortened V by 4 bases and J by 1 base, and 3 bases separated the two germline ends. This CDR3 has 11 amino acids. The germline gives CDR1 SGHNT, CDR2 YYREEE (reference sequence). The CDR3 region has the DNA TGTGCCAGCAGCAAATCCTACGAGCAGTACTTC. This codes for CASSKSYEQYF.

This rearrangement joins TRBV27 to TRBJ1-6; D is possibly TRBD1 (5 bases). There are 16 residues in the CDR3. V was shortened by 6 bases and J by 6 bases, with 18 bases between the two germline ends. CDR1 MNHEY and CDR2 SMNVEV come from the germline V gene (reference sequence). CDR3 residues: CASSLSEGIGNSPLHF. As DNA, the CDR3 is TGTGCCAGCAGCCTCTCCGAGGGGATCGGTAATTCACCCCTCCACTTT.

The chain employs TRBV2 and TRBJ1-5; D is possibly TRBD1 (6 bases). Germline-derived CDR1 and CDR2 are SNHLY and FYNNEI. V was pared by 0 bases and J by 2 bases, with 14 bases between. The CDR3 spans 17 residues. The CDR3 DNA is TGTGCCAGCAGTGAAGCGCCGGCAGGGGATGGCAATCAGCCCCAGCATTTT. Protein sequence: CASSEAPAGDGNQPQHF.

The CDR3 nucleotides read TGTGCCAGCAGTGAGCGCGGACAGGGGGGGGAGCAGTACTTC. Amino acids: CASSERGQGGEQYF. The V and J genes are TRBV6-5 and TRBJ2-7; TRBD1 agrees at 10 bases. The CDR3 is 14 amino acids. Germline lookup yields CDR1 MNHEY and CDR2 SVGAGI. V dropped 5 bases and J dropped 7; count of bases not matched to a gene: 8.

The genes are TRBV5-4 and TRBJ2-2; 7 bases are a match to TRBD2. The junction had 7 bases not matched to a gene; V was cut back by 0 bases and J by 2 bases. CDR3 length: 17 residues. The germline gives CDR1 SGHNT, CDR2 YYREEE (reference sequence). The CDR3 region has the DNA TGTGCCAGCAGCTTGGAACCCGGGGGACTAAACACCGGGGAGCTGTTTTTT. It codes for CASSLEPGGLNTGELFF.

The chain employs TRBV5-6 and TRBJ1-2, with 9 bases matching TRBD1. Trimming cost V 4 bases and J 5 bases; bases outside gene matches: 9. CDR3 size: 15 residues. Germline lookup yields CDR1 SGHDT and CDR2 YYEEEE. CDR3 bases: TGTGCCAGCAGCCCCGGGACAGGGATGTATTATGGCTACACCTTC. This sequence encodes CASSPGTGMYYGYTF.

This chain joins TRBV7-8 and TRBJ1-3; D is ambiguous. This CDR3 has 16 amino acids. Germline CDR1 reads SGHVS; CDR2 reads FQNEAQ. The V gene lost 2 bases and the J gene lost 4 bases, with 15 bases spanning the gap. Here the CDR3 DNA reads TGTGCCAGCAGCTTATATCCAGGTCTGGGAGGAAACACCATATATTTT. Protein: CASSLYPGLGGNTIYF.

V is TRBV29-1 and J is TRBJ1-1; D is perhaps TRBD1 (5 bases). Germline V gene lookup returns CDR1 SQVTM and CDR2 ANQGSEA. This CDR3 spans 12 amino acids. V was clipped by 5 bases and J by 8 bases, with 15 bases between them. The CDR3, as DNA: TGCAGCGTTTCGGTCGGGACGGCAGAAGCTTTCTTT. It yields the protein CSVSVGTAEAFF. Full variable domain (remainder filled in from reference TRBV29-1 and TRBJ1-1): SAVISQKPSRDICQRGTSLTIQCQVDSQVTMMFWYRQQPGQSLTLIATANQGSEATYESGFVIDKFPISRPNLTFSTLTVSNMSPEDSSIYLCSVSVGTAEAFFGQGTRLTVV.

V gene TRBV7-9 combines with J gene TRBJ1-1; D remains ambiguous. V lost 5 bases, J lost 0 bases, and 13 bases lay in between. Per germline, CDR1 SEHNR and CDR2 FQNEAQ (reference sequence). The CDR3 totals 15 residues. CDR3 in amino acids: CASSETWDMNTEAFF. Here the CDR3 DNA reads TGTGCCAGCAGCGAGACCTGGGATATGAACACTGAAGCTTTCTTT.

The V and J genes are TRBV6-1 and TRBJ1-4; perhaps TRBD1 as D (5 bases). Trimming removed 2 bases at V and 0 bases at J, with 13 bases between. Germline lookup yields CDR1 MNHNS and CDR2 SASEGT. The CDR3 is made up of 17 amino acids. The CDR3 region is CASSESAGYATNEKLFF. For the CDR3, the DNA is TGTGCCAGCAGTGAATCTGCAGGGTATGCAACTAATGAAAAACTGTTTTTT.

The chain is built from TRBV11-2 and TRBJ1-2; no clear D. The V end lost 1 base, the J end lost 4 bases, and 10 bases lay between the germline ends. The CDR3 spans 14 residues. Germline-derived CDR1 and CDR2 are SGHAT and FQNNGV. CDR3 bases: TGTGCCAGCAGCTTAGTAACAGTTTCCTATGGCTACACCTTC. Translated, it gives CASSLVTVSYGYTF.

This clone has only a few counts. For the CDR3, the DNA is TGTGCCAGCAGCTTAAGGACAATAGACACCGGGGAGCTGTTTTTT. Protein: CASSLRTIDTGELFF. The chain combines TRBV7-9 with TRBJ2-2; a possible D gene is TRBD1 (5 bases). Germline CDR1 and CDR2: SEHNR and FQNEAQ (reference sequence). The CDR3 has 15 amino acids. The V end lost 2 bases, the J end lost 3 bases, and 10 bases lay between the germline ends.

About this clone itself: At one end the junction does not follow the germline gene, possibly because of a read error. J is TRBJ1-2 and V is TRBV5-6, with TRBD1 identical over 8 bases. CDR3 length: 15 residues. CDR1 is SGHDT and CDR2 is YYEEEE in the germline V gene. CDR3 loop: CACSGRGQVNYGYTF. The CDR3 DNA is TGTGCCTGCAGCGGCAGGGGGCAGGTCAACTATGGCTACACCTTC. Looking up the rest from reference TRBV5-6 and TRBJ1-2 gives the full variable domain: DAGVTQSPTHLIKTRGQQVTLRCSPKSGHDTVSWYQQALGQGPQFIFQYYEEEERQRGNFPDRFSGHQFPNYSSELNVNALLLGDSALYLCACSGRGQVNYGYTFGSGTRLTVV.

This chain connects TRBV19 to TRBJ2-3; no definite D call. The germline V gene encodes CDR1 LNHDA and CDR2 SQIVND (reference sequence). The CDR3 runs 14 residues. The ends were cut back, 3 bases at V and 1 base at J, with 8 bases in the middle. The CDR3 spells CASSIWAGTDTQYF. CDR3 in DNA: TGTGCCAGTAGTATCTGGGCGGGCACAGATACGCAGTATTTT.

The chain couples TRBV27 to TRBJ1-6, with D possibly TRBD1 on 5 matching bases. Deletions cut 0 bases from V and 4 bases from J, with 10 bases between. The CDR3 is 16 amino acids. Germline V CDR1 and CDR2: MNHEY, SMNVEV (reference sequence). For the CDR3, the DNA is TGTGCCAGCAGTTTATCGCAGGGCCTATATAATTCACCCCTCCACTTT. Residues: CASSLSQGLYNSPLHF.

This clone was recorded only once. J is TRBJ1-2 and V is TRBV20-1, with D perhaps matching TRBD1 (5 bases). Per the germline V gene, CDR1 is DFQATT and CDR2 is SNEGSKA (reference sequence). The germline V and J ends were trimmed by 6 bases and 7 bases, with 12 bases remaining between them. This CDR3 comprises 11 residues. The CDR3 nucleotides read TGCAGTGCCGACGACAGATTTGGCTACACCTTC. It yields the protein CSADDRFGYTF.

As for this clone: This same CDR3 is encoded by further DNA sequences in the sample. CDR3 in DNA: TGCAGTGCCCGCACAGATACGCAGTATTTT. Protein: CSARTDTQYF. The chain links TRBV20-1 to TRBJ2-3; no reliable D call. Germline V lookup: CDR1 DFQATT, CDR2 SNEGSKA (reference sequence). The CDR3 sequence is 10 residues long. Trimming removed 6 bases from V and 1 base from J, with 2 bases in between.

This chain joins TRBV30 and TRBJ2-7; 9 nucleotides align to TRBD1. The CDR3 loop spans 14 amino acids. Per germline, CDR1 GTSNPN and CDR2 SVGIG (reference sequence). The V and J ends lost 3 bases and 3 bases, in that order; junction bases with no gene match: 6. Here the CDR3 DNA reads TGTGCCTGGAGCGACAGGGGGTTCTACTACGAGCAGTACTTC. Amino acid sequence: CAWSDRGFYYEQYF.

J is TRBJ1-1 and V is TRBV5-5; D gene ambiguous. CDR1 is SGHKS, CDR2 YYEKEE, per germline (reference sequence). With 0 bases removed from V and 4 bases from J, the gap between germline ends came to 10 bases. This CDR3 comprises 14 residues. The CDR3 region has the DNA TGTGCCAGCAGCTTGGAGTGGTCCGGCACTGAAGCTTTCTTT. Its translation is CASSLEWSGTEAFF.